The next 26 T cell receptor beta chains were all read from a single sample in a study of response to subunit inactivated influenza vaccine. TCRdb ran MiXCR on the RT-PCR reads and lists one entry per CDR3 protein. The sample lists roughly 460,000 distinct CDR3 sequences; approximately 10% were seen once. The sample consisted of PBMCs from blood, taken around seven weeks after vaccination. The receptor set was obtained from a man between 50 and 59 years old who received an inactivated influenza vaccine.

The rearrangement links TRBV21-1 to TRBJ2-4; TRBD1 reflects the table's D call only, with no check against the DNA. TRBV21-1 is reported as a pseudogene. The CDR3 is 15 amino acids. The CDR3 sequence: CATGTANAAKNIQYF. CDR3 sequence (DNA): TGTGCCACCGGGACGGCAAATGCGGCCAAAAACATTCAGTACTTC.

This clonotype turned up a few times. The genes are TRBV5-1 and TRBJ2-7; 10 nucleotides match TRBD1. Trimming took 7 bases from V and 3 from J; bases not matched to a gene: 7. The CDR3 loop spans 14 amino acids. The V gene's germline CDR1 is SGHRS and CDR2 YFSETQ. CDR3 region: CASAQRTGGYEQYF. Written as DNA, the CDR3 is TGCGCCAGCGCCCAACGGACAGGGGGCTACGAGCAGTACTTC.

This clonotype occurred a few times. The J gene is TRBJ2-5, the V gene TRBV12-3 or TRBV12-4, with 11 bases identical to TRBD2. Losses at the gene ends were 3 bases for V and 5 bases for J; bases not matched to a gene: 14. This CDR3 is 18 amino acids long. The chain's CDR3 is CASSFPRQTSGVLETQYF. The CDR3 nucleotides are TGTGCCAGCAGTTTTCCCCGCCAGACTAGCGGGGTTTTGGAGACCCAGTACTTC.

This sequence joins TRBV12-3 or TRBV12-4 and TRBJ1-3; D remains unclear. This CDR3 spans 13 amino acids. Trimming removed 5 bases at V and 4 bases at J, with 9 bases between. CDR3 loop: CASSRWTGNTIYF. For the CDR3, the DNA is TGTGCCAGCAGTCGATGGACGGGAAACACCATATATTTT.

This clonotype was seen a handful of times. The rearrangement uses TRBV20-1 and TRBJ2-2; 11 positions match TRBD2. The V gene's germline CDR1 is DFQATT and CDR2 SNEGSKA (reference sequence). CDR3 length: 15 residues. V gave up 6 bases and J gave up 8 bases; unmatched junction bases: 11. CDR3 bases: TGCAGTGCAACCGGGACTAGCGGCGGTGGGGGGGAGCTGTTTTTT. This codes for CSATGTSGGGGELFF.

The table lists this clonotype with many counts. CDR3 coding DNA: TGTGCCAGCAGCTTAGCGGGGTTAACCTACAATGAGCAGTTCTTC. It codes for CASSLAGLTYNEQFF. The rearrangement joins TRBV7-2 to TRBJ2-1; D is uncertain. Trimming left V 0 bases short and J 2 bases short, with 8 bases between. From germline, CDR1 is SGHTA and CDR2 FQGNSA. This CDR3 region has 15 residues.

J is TRBJ2-7 and V is TRBV20-1, with a tentative D call TRBD1 (5 bases). Germline CDR1 and CDR2: DFQATT and SNEGSKA (reference sequence). The CDR3 spans 11 residues. Trimming shortened V by 0 bases and J by 10 bases, and 10 bases separated the two germline ends. This chain's CDR3 is CSAREIREQYF. The CDR3 DNA follows: TGCAGTGCTAGAGAGATCAGGGAACAGTACTTC.

This clonotype was recorded a few times. The chain couples TRBV5-5 to TRBJ2-3, with TRBD2 matching over 9 bases. This CDR3 comprises 14 residues. Germline loops: CDR1 SGHKS, CDR2 YYEKEE (reference sequence). V shed 1 base, J shed 6 bases, and the junction held 3 bases outside the gene matches. The CDR3 protein is CASSLLAGRDTQYF. For the CDR3, the DNA is TGTGCCAGCAGCTTGCTAGCGGGAAGGGATACGCAGTATTTT.

This clonotype was seen a few times. V gene TRBV4-3 combines with J gene TRBJ1-4, with no clear D. This CDR3 has 13 amino acids. Trimming cost V 1 base and J 8 bases, with 8 bases left between them. From germline, CDR1 is LGHNA and CDR2 YSLEER. The CDR3 region has the DNA TGCGCCAGCAGCCAAGGGGCAGGCGAAAAACTGTTTTTT. Amino acids: CASSQGAGEKLFF.

V is TRBV29-1 and J is TRBJ2-3, with 7 bases lining up with TRBD2. The germline CDR1 and CDR2 sequences are SQVTM and ANQGSEA. This CDR3 is built from 14 residues. J lost 5 bases, V lost 4 bases, and 9 bases had no gene match. Written as DNA, the CDR3 is TGCAGCGTTGTTCCAGCGGGGCTGCTAGATACGCAGTATTTT. Protein: CSVVPAGLLDTQYF.

This clonotype was seen repeatedly, ten times or more. This chain joins TRBV7-6 and TRBJ2-5; 7 bases map to TRBD2. The V and J ends lost 6 bases and 5 bases, in that order; junction bases with no gene match: 9. Germline-derived CDR1 and CDR2 are SGHVS and FNYEAQ. The CDR3 consists of 14 residues. DNA for the CDR3: TGTGCCAGCAGTGGAGGGAGGGCCCTGGAGACCCAGTACTTC. It yields the protein CASSGGRALETQYF.

J is TRBJ2-3 and V is TRBV19, with D possibly TRBD1 on 6 matching bases. CDR3 length equals 17 residues. Looked up from germline, CDR1 is LNHDA and CDR2 is SQIVND (reference sequence). Deletions cut 1 base from V and 4 bases from J, with 18 bases between. The CDR3 region is CASSIAVGARGADTQYF. The CDR3 DNA follows: TGTGCCAGTAGTATAGCTGTGGGGGCGCGAGGAGCAGATACGCAGTATTTT.

The rearrangement joins TRBV4-2 to TRBJ2-1, with 14 bases lining up with TRBD2. The ends lost 1 base at V and 3 bases at J; junction bases unmatched: 2. The CDR3 spans 17 residues. Germline V gene data show CDR1 as LGHNA and CDR2 as YNFKEQ. The DNA of the CDR3 is TGTGCCAGCAGCCAAGGGACTAGCGGGAGGTTCTACAATGAGCAGTTCTTC. This gives the protein CASSQGTSGRFYNEQFF.

The sample holds a few counts of this clonotype. The gene calls are TRBV7-2 and TRBJ2-6; 7 positions match TRBD1. Germline CDR1 is SGHTA and CDR2 is FQGNSA. V was pared by 3 bases and J by 2 bases, with 4 bases of the junction left unmatched. The CDR3 has 16 residues. The CDR3 DNA is TGTGCCAGCAGCTTTATGGGGACAGCTGGGGCCAACGTCCTGACTTTC. Its translation: CASSFMGTAGANVLTF. Together with reference TRBV7-2 and TRBJ2-6, the CDR3 gives the full variable domain: GAGVSQSPSNKVTEKGKDVELRCDPISGHTALYWYRQSLGQGLEFLIYFQGNSAPDKSGLPSDRFSAERTGGSVSTLTIQRTQQEDSAVYLCASSFMGTAGANVLTFGAGSRLTVL.

The chain has TRBV7-2 and TRBJ2-5, with D perhaps matching TRBD1 (6 bases). Germline V gene data show CDR1 as SGHTA and CDR2 as FQGNSA. The CDR3 is 15 amino acids. V was pared by 4 bases and J by 5 bases, with 17 bases between. The CDR3 reads CASSSNRVASETQYF. The CDR3 DNA reads TGTGCCAGCAGCTCTAACAGGGTTGCGAGTGAGACCCAGTACTTC.

The V call is TRBV7-8, the J call TRBJ2-3; no clear D gene. Trimming took 2 bases from V and 2 from J, leaving 14 bases between them. The CDR3 contains 16 residues. CDR1 SGHVS and CDR2 FQNEAQ come from the germline V gene. For the CDR3, the DNA is TGTGCCAGCAGCTTACCGGGTTTGGGAAACACAGATACGCAGTATTTT. It encodes CASSLPGLGNTDTQYF.

At least ten counts were recorded for this clonotype. CDR3 in amino acids: CSARTSGGHSYEQYF. For the CDR3, the DNA is TGCAGTGCAAGGACTAGCGGGGGGCACTCCTACGAGCAGTACTTC. V gene TRBV20-1 combines with J gene TRBJ2-7, with 14 bases identical to TRBD2. The CDR3 totals 15 residues. Germline CDR1 reads DFQATT; CDR2 reads SNEGSKA (reference sequence). V lost 6 bases, J lost 0 bases, and 4 bases stayed unmatched.

The chain combines TRBV9 with TRBJ2-7; unclear D gene. V lost 2 bases and J 7 bases, leaving 13 bases between the germline ends. Germline values: CDR1 SGDLS, CDR2 YYNGEE. The CDR3 extends over 13 amino acids. This CDR3 reads CASSVSLSSEQYF. Here the CDR3 DNA reads TGTGCCAGCAGCGTCTCCTTGAGCTCGGAGCAGTACTTC. The full variable domain, its missing parts supplied by reference TRBV9 and TRBJ2-7, is DSGVTQTPKHLITATGQRVTLRCSPRSGDLSVYWYQQSLDQGLQFLIQYYNGEERAKGNILERFSAQQFPDLHSELNLSSLELGDSALYFCASSVSLSSEQYFGPGTRLTVT.

This clonotype appeared many times. The chain combines TRBV7-7 with TRBJ2-5; weak D call: TRBD2 (7 bases). V was pared by 5 bases and J by 3 bases, with 16 bases between. The CDR3 runs to 15 residues. Germline-derived CDR1 and CDR2 are SSHAT and FNYEAQ (reference sequence). CDR3 sequence reads: CASSRGLADEETQYF. CDR3 nucleotides: TGTGCCAGCAGCCGGGGGCTAGCGGATGAAGAGACCCAGTACTTC.

J is TRBJ2-2 and V is TRBV6-1; no reliable D call. The CDR3 totals 14 residues. V lost 6 bases and J lost 5, with 13 bases in between. From germline, CDR1 is MNHNS and CDR2 SASEGT. The CDR3 DNA reads as TGTGCCAGCAGGGTTTTGGCGAGGACCGGGGAGCTGTTTTTT. It specifies CASRVLARTGELFF.

A few counts support this clonotype. J is TRBJ2-2 and V is TRBV12-3 or TRBV12-4; D is unclear. The V gene lost 6 bases and the J gene lost 1 base, with 9 bases spanning the gap. The CDR3 runs 14 residues. In DNA, the CDR3 is TGTGCCAGCAGACTATGGGAGAACACCGGGGAGCTGTTTTTT. Translation gives CASRLWENTGELFF.

This clonotype was counted only a few times. The chain is built from TRBV12-3 or TRBV12-4 and TRBJ1-2; 9 bases line up with TRBD1. CDR3 size: 13 residues. The J segment lost 7 bases and the V segment lost 4 bases, leaving 4 bases of the junction unmatched. CDR3 region: CASSSGTGSGYTF. DNA for the CDR3: TGTGCCAGCAGTTCGGGGACAGGGTCTGGCTACACCTTC.

This clonotype was seen only a few times. The J gene is TRBJ2-2, the V gene TRBV7-2; D is undetermined. With 1 base removed from V and 1 base from J, the gap between germline ends came to 7 bases. Germline V gene lookup returns CDR1 SGHTA and CDR2 FQGNSA. The CDR3 covers 15 residues. The CDR3 loop is CASSLVPKNTGELFF. The CDR3 DNA reads as TGTGCCAGCAGCTTAGTTCCAAAGAACACCGGGGAGCTGTTTTTT. The variable domain in full, with the rest retrieved from reference TRBV7-2 and TRBJ2-2, is GAGVSQSPSNKVTEKGKDVELRCDPISGHTALYWYRQSLGQGLEFLIYFQGNSAPDKSGLPSDRFSAERTGGSVSTLTIQRTQQEDSAVYLCASSLVPKNTGELFFGEGSRLTVL.

This clonotype turned up a few times. V is TRBV4-2 and J is TRBJ2-7, with 8 positions matching TRBD2. The germline gives CDR1 LGHNA, CDR2 YNFKEQ. The CDR3 is made up of 15 amino acids. V lost 0 bases to trimming and J lost 1 base; unmatched junction nucleotides: 2. The CDR3 reads CASSQDTSGSYEQYF. CDR3 sequence (DNA): TGTGCCAGCAGCCAAGATACTAGCGGATCCTACGAGCAGTACTTC.

Only a few counts were recorded for this clonotype. The chain joins TRBV18 to TRBJ2-7, with 10 bases that match TRBD2. This CDR3 contains 16 residues. Germline trimming cut 0 bases from V and 7 bases from J; bases unmatched to any gene: 9. CDR1 is KGHSH and CDR2 is LQKENI in the germline V gene. In nucleotides, the CDR3 is TGTGCCAGCTCACCACCGGGTCTAGCGGGAGTGATAGAGCAGTACTTC. This gives the protein CASSPPGLAGVIEQYF.

This clonotype was recorded many times. The chain combines TRBV20-1 with TRBJ1-1, with TRBD1 matching 12 bases. There are 15 residues in the CDR3. Germline loops: CDR1 DFQATT, CDR2 SNEGSKA (reference sequence). CDR3 nucleotide sequence: TGCAGATGCCGGGACAGGGGGCCTAAGAACACTGAAGCTTTCTTT. Residues: CRCRDRGPKNTEAFF.